The 31 T cell receptor beta chains listed next were all sequenced from one sample in a study of T cells in Graves' hyperthyroidism and ophthalmopathy. RNA transcripts served as the template for amplifying TCR beta CDR3 regions. HTBI primers drove first-round RT-PCR of the TCR CDR3. TCRdb reprocessed the multiplex PCR reads with MiXCR, giving one entry per CDR3 protein. The sample has roughly 740,000 distinct CDR3 sequences, roughly 17% seen once. Sequencing used blood. The receptors here all came from a man in his late teens or twenties with Graves' hyperthyroidism.

Only a few counts were recorded for this clonotype. The chain combines TRBV6-1 with TRBJ1-2, with D unclear. Trimming left V 4 bases short and J 6 bases short, with 12 bases between. CDR3 length: 13 amino acids. Germline values: CDR1 MNHNS, CDR2 SASEGT. CDR3 in DNA: TGTGCCAGCAGTGTAAATTTGATTGATGGCTACACCTTC. Translating gives CASSVNLIDGYTF.

The genes are TRBV7-2 and TRBJ2-7; 7 bases are shared with TRBD1. CDR1 is SGHTA and CDR2 is FQGNSA in the germline V gene. V was clipped by 1 base and J by 3 bases; unmatched bases: 9. The CDR3 totals 16 residues. For the CDR3, the DNA is TGTGCCAGCAGCTTAGAGGTCGGGACAGCCGACTACGAGCAGTACTTC. As protein: CASSLEVGTADYEQYF.

This clonotype has at least ten counts. The chain combines TRBV7-3 with TRBJ2-7, with D possibly called TRBD1 or TRBD2 (7 bases each). Per germline, CDR1 SGHTA and CDR2 FQGTGA. The V gene lost 6 bases and the J gene lost 4 bases, with 19 bases spanning the gap. This CDR3 is 15 amino acids long. The CDR3 DNA is TGTGCCAGCAGTTGGGCGCCAGGGGGAGGGTACGAGCAGTACTTC. Protein product: CASSWAPGGGYEQYF.

This clonotype turned up a few times. As DNA, the CDR3 is TGTGCCAGCAGTTACGGGGCGGGGAATGAGCAGTTCTTC. Translation: CASSYGAGNEQFF. This rearrangement joins TRBV12-3 or TRBV12-4 to TRBJ2-1; D is perhaps TRBD2 (6 bases). CDR3 length: 13 amino acids. V lost 4 bases to trimming and J lost 7 bases, with 11 bases between them.

This clonotype was recorded many times. The chain couples TRBV6-1 to TRBJ1-1, with a possible D match to TRBD1 (6 bases). The CDR3 is 13 amino acids. The V gene's germline CDR1 is MNHNS and CDR2 SASEGT. V was pared by 5 bases and J by 4 bases, with 11 bases between. CDR3 residues: CASSFGQITEAFF. In DNA, the CDR3 is TGTGCCAGCAGTTTTGGACAGATCACTGAAGCTTTCTTT.

The chain combines TRBV6-1 with TRBJ2-2, with D perhaps TRBD1 or TRBD2 (7 bases each). V lost 8 bases, J lost 6 bases, and 16 bases lay in between. Per the germline V gene, CDR1 is MNHNS and CDR2 is SASEGT. The CDR3 runs to 14 residues. CDR3 region: CASGIRGRAGELFF. In DNA form, the CDR3 reads TGTGCCAGCGGCATCAGGGGGAGGGCCGGGGAGCTGTTTTTT.

This clonotype was observed at least ten times. This sequence joins TRBV20-1 and TRBJ2-3; TRBD1 agrees at 12 bases. The junction had 6 bases not matched to a gene; V was cut back by 2 bases and J by 6 bases. CDR3 length: 15 amino acids. The V gene's germline CDR1 is DFQATT and CDR2 SNEGSKA (reference sequence). The DNA for the CDR3 is TGCAGTGCTAGAAGCGGGACAGGGGGCGGTGATACGCAGTATTTT. Translated, it gives CSARSGTGGGDTQYF.

This clonotype was seen ten or more times. This sequence joins TRBV28 and TRBJ2-7, with a possible D match to TRBD2 (6 bases). Germline CDR1 reads MDHEN; CDR2 reads SYDVKM. Trimming stripped 6 bases from V and 6 bases from J, with 15 bases between. The CDR3 contains 13 residues. CDR3 protein: CASSTDGGGEQYF. CDR3 in DNA: TGTGCCAGCAGCACCGACGGGGGAGGCGAGCAGTACTTC.

This clonotype was recorded many times. This chain connects TRBV3-1 to TRBJ2-7; TRBD2 agrees at 9 bases. Germline values: CDR1 LGHDT, CDR2 YNNKEL (reference sequence). V was pared by 4 bases and J by 3 bases, with 10 bases of the junction left unmatched. This CDR3 is 16 amino acids long. DNA of the CDR3: TGTGCCAGCAGCCCCCGAGGTAGCGGGAGTCGCTACGAGCAGTACTTC. Amino acids: CASSPRGSGSRYEQYF.

The chain carries TRBV19 and TRBJ2-7, with 7 bases matching TRBD1. Germline loops: CDR1 LNHDA, CDR2 SQIVND (reference sequence). V was pared by 3 bases and J by 3 bases, with 8 bases of the junction left unmatched. CDR3 length: 15 amino acids. The CDR3 DNA follows: TGTGCCAGTAGTATTAGCCGCACAGGGGTCTACGAGCAGTACTTC. Translation gives CASSISRTGVYEQYF.

The chain joins TRBV29-1 to TRBJ2-6, with D hard to call. The germline V and J ends were trimmed by 6 bases and 1 base, with 10 bases remaining between them. In germline, CDR1 is SQVTM, CDR2 ANQGSEA. CDR3 length: 14 residues. CDR3 region: CSVSMGSGANVLTF. Here the CDR3 DNA reads TGCAGCGTATCGATGGGATCTGGGGCCAACGTCCTGACTTTC.

This clonotype was detected a few times. CDR3 in amino acids: CASSLGLAGKAYEQYF. The CDR3 nucleotides are TGCGCCAGCAGCTTGGGACTAGCGGGAAAGGCCTACGAGCAGTACTTC. V is TRBV5-1 and J is TRBJ2-7, with 11 bases that match TRBD2. CDR3 length: 16 residues. V was clipped by 0 bases and J by 2 bases; unmatched bases: 4. Germline V CDR1 and CDR2: SGHRS, YFSETQ.

This clonotype was counted only a few times. The chain uses TRBV14 and TRBJ1-1; 7 bases fit TRBD1. The CDR3 is 15 amino acids. V dropped 3 bases and J dropped 0; count of bases not matched to a gene: 4. Germline V gives CDR1 SGHDN, CDR2 FVKESK. The CDR3 sequence: CASSHGTAVNTEAFF. CDR3 coding DNA: TGTGCCAGCAGCCATGGGACAGCGGTGAACACTGAAGCTTTCTTT.

The chain employs TRBV6-1 and TRBJ1-1; the D gene is possibly TRBD1 (5 bases). The CDR3 has 11 amino acids. Germline CDR1 reads MNHNS; CDR2 reads SASEGT. Trimming took off 6 bases at V and 9 bases at J, with 11 bases between the two ends. The CDR3 region has the DNA TGTGCCAGCAGGAGCCCAGGGAAAGCTTTCTTT. Translating it yields CASRSPGKAFF.

DNA for the CDR3: TGCAGCGTTGAGGGTCGACTCACCGGGGAGCTGTTTTTT. It yields the protein CSVEGRLTGELFF. The rearrangement links TRBV29-1 to TRBJ2-2; D remains ambiguous. The germline CDR1 and CDR2 sequences are SQVTM and ANQGSEA. This CDR3 is 13 amino acids long. Trimming left V 3 bases short and J 4 bases short, with 9 bases between.

This clonotype was detected only a few times. The chain is built from TRBV13 and TRBJ2-7, with D maybe TRBD1 (6 bases). The CDR3 is 14 residues long. V lost 3 bases and J 2 bases, leaving 11 bases between the germline ends. CDR1 is PRHDT, CDR2 FYEKMQ, per germline (reference sequence). CDR3 sequence reads: CASSFGQSTYEQYF. CDR3 nucleotides: TGTGCCAGCAGCTTTGGACAGAGCACCTACGAGCAGTACTTC. Variable domain in full (rest from reference TRBV13 and TRBJ2-7): AAGVIQSPRHLIKEKRETATLKCYPIPRHDTVYWYQQGPGQDPQFLISFYEKMQSDKGSIPDRFSAQQFSDYHSELNMSSLELGDSALYFCASSFGQSTYEQYFGPGTRLTVT.

This clonotype was detected ten times or more. The CDR3 reads CASSLGAVLETQYF. The CDR3 nucleotides read TGTGCCAGCAGCTTAGGGGCAGTGCTAGAGACCCAGTACTTC. The chain uses TRBV7-9 and TRBJ2-5; no definite D call. The CDR3 is made up of 14 amino acids. V lost 1 base to trimming and J lost 4 bases, with 10 bases between them. Germline V gene data show CDR1 as SEHNR and CDR2 as FQNEAQ (reference sequence).

This clonotype has at least ten counts. V and J are TRBV12-5 and TRBJ2-7; 9 bases are a match to TRBD2. The CDR3 has 16 amino acids. The junction had 14 bases not matched to a gene; V was cut back by 5 bases and J by 6 bases. Germline V lookup: CDR1 LGHNT, CDR2 FRNRAP. The CDR3 reads CASGTGLAGKNPEQYF. The CDR3 nucleotides are TGTGCTAGTGGTACTGGCCTAGCGGGAAAGAACCCCGAGCAGTACTTC.

The sample holds a few counts of this clonotype. The J gene is TRBJ1-2, the V gene TRBV7-9; D remains unclear. The CDR3 spans 14 residues. Germline loops: CDR1 SEHNR, CDR2 FQNEAQ (reference sequence). The ends were cut back, 5 bases at V and 13 bases at J, with 23 bases in the middle. The CDR3 sequence: CASSPLVASLAGTF. CDR3 DNA sequence: TGTGCCAGCAGCCCCCTCGTAGCATCACTAGCGGGCACCTTC. Combining the CDR3 with reference TRBV7-9 and TRBJ1-2 gives the whole variable domain DTGVSQNPRHKITKRGQNVTFRCDPISEHNRLYWYRQTLGQGPEFLTYFQNEAQLEKSRLLSDRFSAERPKGSFSTLEIQRTEQGDSAMYLCASSPLVASLAGTFGSGTRLTVV.

This clonotype was seen a handful of times. The chain couples TRBV5-6 to TRBJ2-7; 10 bases are a match to TRBD2. This CDR3 is built from 16 residues. Trimming took 0 bases from V and 5 from J; bases not matched to a gene: 8. The V gene's germline CDR1 is SGHDT and CDR2 YYEEEE. The CDR3 sequence: CASSLAASGRDHEQYF. The CDR3 DNA sequence: TGTGCCAGCAGCTTGGCAGCTAGCGGGAGAGACCACGAGCAGTACTTC.

This clonotype was detected only a few times. This chain joins TRBV7-9 and TRBJ1-1; TRBD1 is a possible D gene (5 bases). The CDR3 sequence is 13 residues long. Germline lookup yields CDR1 SEHNR and CDR2 FQNEAQ (reference sequence). The V end was cut by 1 base, the J end by 11 bases, with 14 bases between. For the CDR3, the DNA is TGTGCCAGCAGCTTAGGCTCGACAGCCTCCGCTTTCTTT. The encoded protein is CASSLGSTASAFF. Looking up the rest from reference TRBV7-9 and TRBJ1-1 gives the full variable domain: DTGVSQNPRHKITKRGQNVTFRCDPISEHNRLYWYRQTLGQGPEFLTYFQNEAQLEKSRLLSDRFSAERPKGSFSTLEIQRTEQGDSAMYLCASSLGSTASAFFGQGTRLTVV.

This clonotype was counted many times. CDR3 loop: CASSYSTTGENEQFF. For the CDR3, the DNA is TGTGCCAGCAGTTACTCGACGACTGGGGAGAATGAGCAGTTCTTC. The chain carries TRBV6-6 and TRBJ2-1; D may be TRBD2 (5 bases). The CDR3 sequence is 15 residues long. Germline lookup yields CDR1 MNHNY and CDR2 SVGAGI (reference sequence). Trimming shortened V by 0 bases and J by 7 bases, and 13 bases separated the two germline ends.

This chain joins TRBV15 and TRBJ2-3; 13 bases align to TRBD2. CDR3 length: 19 residues. After removal of 3 bases from V and 5 bases from J, the junction contained 14 bases not matched to a gene. Germline lookup yields CDR1 LNHNV and CDR2 YYDKDF (reference sequence). CDR3 in amino acids: CATSSELVGLAGAGDTQYF. The CDR3, as DNA: TGTGCCACCAGCAGCGAGTTAGTCGGACTAGCGGGAGCGGGAGATACGCAGTATTTT.

This clonotype was observed at least ten times. The chain joins TRBV18 to TRBJ2-3, with 13 bases identical to TRBD2. Looked up from germline, CDR1 is KGHSH and CDR2 is LQKENI. The V gene end was trimmed by 3 bases and the J gene end by 6 bases; junction bases not matched to a gene: 6. The length of the CDR3 is 16 residues. The CDR3 here is CASSPGLAGSEDTQYF. For the CDR3, the DNA is TGTGCCAGCTCACCGGGACTAGCGGGGTCCGAGGATACGCAGTATTTT.

This clonotype was counted at least ten times. The chain couples TRBV6-5 to TRBJ2-1, with D possibly matching TRBD1 (6 bases). This CDR3 has 12 residues. V was trimmed by 6 bases and J by 10 bases, leaving 13 bases between them. Germline-derived CDR1 and CDR2 are MNHEY and SVGAGI. The CDR3 sequence is CASRYRVNEQFF. The CDR3, as DNA: TGTGCCAGCAGGTACAGGGTTAACGAGCAGTTCTTC.

This clonotype was recorded at least ten times. The rearrangement joins TRBV12-3 or TRBV12-4 to TRBJ2-2; TRBD2 aligns across 16 bases. V gave up 5 bases and J gave up 4 bases; unmatched junction bases: 7. This CDR3 region has 18 residues. This CDR3 is CASSLGTSGRAVTGELFF. CDR3 in DNA: TGTGCCAGCAGTCTCGGGACTAGCGGGAGGGCCGTCACCGGGGAGCTGTTTTTT.

This clonotype occurred a few times. The V call is TRBV4-2, the J call TRBJ2-5, with D perhaps TRBD1 (6 bases). This CDR3 contains 16 residues. Trimming took 1 base from V and 2 from J, leaving 14 bases between them. Germline CDR1 is LGHNA and CDR2 is YNFKEQ. The CDR3 DNA is TGTGCCAGCAGCCAAGTCCCCGACAGGAATCAAGAGACCCAGTACTTC. This translates into CASSQVPDRNQETQYF.

V and J are TRBV7-8 and TRBJ2-1, with 7 bases that match TRBD2. The CDR3 runs 14 residues. V trimming: 8 bases; J trimming: 6 bases; junction bases outside the gene matches: 10. CDR1 is SGHVS and CDR2 is FQNEAQ in the germline V gene. The CDR3 here is CASQREEVPNEQFF. The CDR3 DNA is TGTGCCAGCCAACGGGAGGAGGTCCCCAATGAGCAGTTCTTC. The full variable domain, rest sourced from reference TRBV7-8 and TRBJ2-1, is GAGVSQSPRYKVAKRGQDVALRCDPISGHVSLFWYQQALGQGPEFLTYFQNEAQLDKSGLPSDRFFAERPEGSVSTLKIQRTQQEDSAVYLCASQREEVPNEQFFGPGTRLTVL.

This clonotype was seen a few times. The chain has TRBV25-1 and TRBJ1-4; 9 bases line up with TRBD1. Germline lookup yields CDR1 MGHDK and CDR2 SYGVNS. The ends lost 0 bases at V and 6 bases at J; junction bases unmatched: 5. This CDR3 spans 16 amino acids. In nucleotides, the CDR3 is TGTGCCAGCAGTGAATATTTGGACAGGGGAGATGAAAAACTGTTTTTT. This translates into CASSEYLDRGDEKLFF.

This clonotype was found a few times. The chain carries TRBV20-1 and TRBJ2-2; 7 positions agree with TRBD2. The CDR3 consists of 14 residues. Trimming took 0 bases from V and 8 from J; bases not matched to a gene: 6. CDR1 and CDR2 (germline): DFQATT, SNEGSKA (reference sequence). CDR3 DNA: TGCAGTGCTAGAGATCAGCGGGGTTCAGGGGAGCTGTTTTTT. Protein product: CSARDQRGSGELFF.

J is TRBJ1-1 and V is TRBV28; 9 bases are a match to TRBD1. CDR1 and CDR2 from the germline V gene are MDHEN and SYDVKM. The CDR3 is 13 residues long. V was pared by 7 bases and J by 11 bases, with 11 bases of the junction left unmatched. The CDR3 DNA follows: TGTGCCAGCACTAGCACAGGGGGCACTGGGGCTTTCTTT. This translates into CASTSTGGTGAFF.